This T cell receptor beta chain was identified during a study of cytomegalovirus exposure and HLA in healthy donors. The wider study: Approximately 180 million T cells yielded approximately 100 million unique TCR beta sequences, as an earlier analysis found. Study results and limitations: The study labeled 180 or so TCR beta chains cytomegalovirus-associated.

With V trimmed by 7 bases and J by 4 bases, 8 bases remained unmatched. This CDR3 spans 14 amino acids. Looked up from germline, CDR1 is SQVTM and CDR2 is ANQGSEA. Primers: 60 Vbeta forward and 13 Jbeta reverse. Data came from immunoSEQ multiplex PCR; TCRdb stores just in-frame clones and leaves some out. The table records some 150,000 clones, roughly 9.6% of them present only once. This clone was observed a few times. No antigen is known for it. This chain uses TRBV29-1 with TRBJ2-3, with 10 bases lining up with TRBD1. The sequence was collected from a middle-aged woman in good health and CMV-seropositive. The sequenced sample consisted of PBMCs. Here the CDR3 reads CSAMDRGGADTQYF. CDR3 bases: TGCAGCGCCATGGACAGGGGGGGGGCAGATACGCAGTATTTT.